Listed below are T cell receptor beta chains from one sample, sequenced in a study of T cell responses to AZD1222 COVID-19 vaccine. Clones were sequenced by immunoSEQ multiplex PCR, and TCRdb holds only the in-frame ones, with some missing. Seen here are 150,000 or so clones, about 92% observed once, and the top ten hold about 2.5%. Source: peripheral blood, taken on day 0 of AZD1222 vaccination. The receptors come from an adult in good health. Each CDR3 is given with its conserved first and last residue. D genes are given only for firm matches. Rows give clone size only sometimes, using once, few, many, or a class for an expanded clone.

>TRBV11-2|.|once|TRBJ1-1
TGTGCCAGCAGCTTAGCCCAGGGCACTGAAGCTTTCTTT
CASSLAQGTEAFF
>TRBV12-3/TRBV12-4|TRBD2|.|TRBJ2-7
TGTGCCAGCCGACTAGCGGGAGGGTACGAGCAGTACTTC
CASRLAGGYEQYF
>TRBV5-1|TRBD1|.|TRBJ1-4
TGCGCCAGCAGCTTGGTGGGACAGGGAGGAGAAAAACTGTTTTTT
CASSLVGQGGEKLFF
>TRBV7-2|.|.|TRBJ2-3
TGTGCCAGCAGCGTCCTACAGGGGAGGCCAGATACGCAGTATTTT
CASSVLQGRPDTQYF
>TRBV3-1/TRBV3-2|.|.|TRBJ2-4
TGTGCCAGCAGCCCGGACAGAGGATCAAACATTCAGTACTTC
CASSPDRGSNIQYF
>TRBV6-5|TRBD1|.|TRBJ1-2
TGTGCCAGCAGTTACGGGGACAGGGGAAGCTATGGCTACACCTTC
CASSYGDRGSYGYTF
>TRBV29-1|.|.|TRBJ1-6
TGCAGCACGTATGGGACCAGCTCCTATAATTCACCCCTCCACTTT
CSTYGTSSYNSPLHF
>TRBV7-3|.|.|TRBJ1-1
TGTGCCAGCAGCCCAGGTGCCATGAACACTGAAGCTTTCTTT
CASSPGAMNTEAFF
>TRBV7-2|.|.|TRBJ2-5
TGTGCCAGCAGCTTATTTGGGGGGCGAGAGACCCAGTACTTC
CASSLFGGRETQYF
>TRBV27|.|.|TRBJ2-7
TGTGCCACCAAACGGGGCGGAGCCTACGAGCAGTACTTC
CATKRGGAYEQYF
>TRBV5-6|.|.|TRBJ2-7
TGTGCCAGCAGCTTGGGGGGAGTACGGAACGAGCAGTACTTC
CASSLGGVRNEQYF
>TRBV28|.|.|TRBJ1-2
TGTGCCAGCAGTTTACGGGGGGCGCGGGGCTACACCTTC
CASSLRGARGYTF
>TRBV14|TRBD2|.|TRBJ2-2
TGTGCCAGCAGCCAAGCGGGACTAGCGAACACCGGGGAGCTGTTTTTT
CASSQAGLANTGELFF
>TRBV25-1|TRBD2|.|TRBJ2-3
TGTGCCAGCAGCGCCACCGCGGGGGGATTCAGCACAGATACGCAGTATTTT
CASSATAGGFSTDTQYF
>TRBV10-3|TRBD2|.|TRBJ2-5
TGTGCCACCGGACTAGCGGGAGATCAAGAGACCCAGTACTTC
CATGLAGDQETQYF
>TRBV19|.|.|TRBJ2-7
TGTGCCAGTAGCGCTTGGGACGGACCCTACGAGCAGTACTTC
CASSAWDGPYEQYF
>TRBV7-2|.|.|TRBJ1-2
TGTGCCAGCAGAAATTCAGGGACCCTTAACTATGGCTACACCTTC
CASRNSGTLNYGYTF
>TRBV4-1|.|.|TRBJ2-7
TGCGCCAGCAGCCAAGATACGGGGGAGCAGTACTTC
CASSQDTGEQYF
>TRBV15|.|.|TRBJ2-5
TGTGCCACCAGCAGGGTATTGGGGGACCAAGAGACCCAGTACTTC
CATSRVLGDQETQYF
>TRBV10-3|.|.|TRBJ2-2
TGTGCCATCAGAACAATAGGGGACACCGGGGAGCTGTTTTTT
CAIRTIGDTGELFF
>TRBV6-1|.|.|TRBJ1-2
TGTGCCAGCAGTGAAGCGGCCGCAAACGGCGGCTATGGCTACACCTTC
CASSEAAANGGYGYTF
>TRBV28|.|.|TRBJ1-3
TGTGCCAGCAGTTACAGGGGAAACACCATATATTTT
CASSYRGNTIYF
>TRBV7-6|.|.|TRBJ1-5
TGTGCCAGCAGCTCGGGGGTTGGGGGGTATAGCAATCAGCCCCAGCATTTT
CASSSGVGGYSNQPQHF
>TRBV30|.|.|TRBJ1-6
TGTGCCTGGAGAGTTAGGTTGGGGGGGCGAGGGAATTCACCCCTCCACTTT
CAWRVRLGGRGNSPLHF
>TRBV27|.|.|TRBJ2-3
TGTGCCAGCAGTATCTTAGCCGGCGCAGATACGCAGTATTTT
CASSILAGADTQYF
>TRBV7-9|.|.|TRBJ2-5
TGTGCCAGCAGCTTATCATTAGAGACCCAGTACTTC
CASSLSLETQYF
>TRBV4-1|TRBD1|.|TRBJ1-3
TGCGCCAGCAGCCTCGGGACAGGGCCGGTAGACAGCTCTGGAAACACCATATATTTT
CASSLGTGPVDSSGNTIYF
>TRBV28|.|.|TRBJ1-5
TGTGCCAGCAGTCAGGGGTCCAGTCAGCCCCAGCATTTT
CASSQGSSQPQHF
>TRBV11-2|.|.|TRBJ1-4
TGTGCCAGCAGCTTATATGGGGTAGGAAAACTGTTTTTT
CASSLYGVGKLFF
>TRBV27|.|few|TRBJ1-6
TGTGCCAGCAGTTTACGGGTGGATTCACCCCTCCACTTT
CASSLRVDSPLHF
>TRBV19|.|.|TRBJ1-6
TGTGCCAGTAGTACCGGACAGCTCCTATTGAATTCACCCCTCCACTTT
CASSTGQLLLNSPLHF
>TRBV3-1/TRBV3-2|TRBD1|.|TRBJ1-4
TGTGCCAGCAGCCAAGGTTACAGGGGAAGTGGGGGAAATGAAAAACTGTTTTTT
CASSQGYRGSGGNEKLFF
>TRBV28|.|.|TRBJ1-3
TGTGCCAGCACCTCCCGACGGGAGGGAGGAAACACCATATATTTT
CASTSRREGGNTIYF
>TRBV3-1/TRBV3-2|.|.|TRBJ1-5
TGTGCCAGCAGCCAGGACTCCGCTGGCAATCAGCCCCAGCATTTT
CASSQDSAGNQPQHF
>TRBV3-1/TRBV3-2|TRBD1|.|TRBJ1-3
TGTGCCAGCAGCCCCCGGACAGGGGGCGAGGGAAACACCATATATTTT
CASSPRTGGEGNTIYF
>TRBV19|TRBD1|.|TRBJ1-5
TGTGCCAGTAGTAACCTACAGGGGGGTAATCAGCCCCAGCATTTT
CASSNLQGGNQPQHF
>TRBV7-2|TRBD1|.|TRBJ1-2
TGTGCCAGCGGGGGACAGGAGAACTATGGCTACACCTTC
CASGGQENYGYTF